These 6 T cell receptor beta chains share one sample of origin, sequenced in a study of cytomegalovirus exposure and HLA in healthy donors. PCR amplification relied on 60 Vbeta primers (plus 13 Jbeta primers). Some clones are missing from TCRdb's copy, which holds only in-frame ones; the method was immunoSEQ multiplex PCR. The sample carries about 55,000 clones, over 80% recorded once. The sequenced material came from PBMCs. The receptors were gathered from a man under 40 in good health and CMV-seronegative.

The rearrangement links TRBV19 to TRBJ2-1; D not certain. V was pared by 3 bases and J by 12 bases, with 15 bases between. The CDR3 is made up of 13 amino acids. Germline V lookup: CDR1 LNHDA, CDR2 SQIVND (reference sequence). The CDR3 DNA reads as TGTGCCAGTAGTATGCTCCAAGGAGTTATGCAGTTCTTC. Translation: CASSMLQGVMQFF.

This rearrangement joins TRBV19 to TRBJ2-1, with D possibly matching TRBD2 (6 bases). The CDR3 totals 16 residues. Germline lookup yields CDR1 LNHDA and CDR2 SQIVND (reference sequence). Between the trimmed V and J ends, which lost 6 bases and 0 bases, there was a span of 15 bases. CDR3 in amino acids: CASSTQRVLSYNEQFF. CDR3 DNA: TGTGCCAGTAGCACCCAGCGGGTCCTCTCCTACAATGAGCAGTTCTTC.

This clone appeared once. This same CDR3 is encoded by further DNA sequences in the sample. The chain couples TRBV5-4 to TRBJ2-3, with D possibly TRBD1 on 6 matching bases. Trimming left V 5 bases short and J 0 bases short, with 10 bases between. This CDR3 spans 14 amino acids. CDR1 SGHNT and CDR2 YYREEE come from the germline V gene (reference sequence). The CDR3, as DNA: TGTGCCAGCAGTCAACAGGGTAGCACAGATACGCAGTATTTT. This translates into CASSQQGSTDTQYF.

CDR3 sequence (DNA): TGCAGCGCCCAGGTTGCGGGTGAGGGCACAGATACGCAGTATTTT. It translates to CSAQVAGEGTDTQYF. V is TRBV29-1 and J is TRBJ2-3, with D maybe TRBD2 (5 bases). Trimming left V 7 bases short and J 1 base short, with 18 bases between. The CDR3 totals 15 residues. CDR1 SQVTM and CDR2 ANQGSEA come from the germline V gene.

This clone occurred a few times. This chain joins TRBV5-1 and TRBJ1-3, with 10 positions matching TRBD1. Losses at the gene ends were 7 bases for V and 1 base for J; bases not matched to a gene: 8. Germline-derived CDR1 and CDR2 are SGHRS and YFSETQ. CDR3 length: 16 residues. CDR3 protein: CASADQGQGSGNTIYF. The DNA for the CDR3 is TGCGCCAGCGCCGATCAGGGACAGGGGTCTGGAAACACCATATATTTT.

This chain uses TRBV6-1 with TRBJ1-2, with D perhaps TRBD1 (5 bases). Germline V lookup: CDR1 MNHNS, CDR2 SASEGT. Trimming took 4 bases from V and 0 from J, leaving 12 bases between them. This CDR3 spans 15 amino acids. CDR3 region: CASSVWGGTNYGYTF. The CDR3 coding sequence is TGTGCCAGCAGTGTATGGGGGGGAACTAACTATGGCTACACCTTC.